The clone carrying this T cell receptor beta chain was counted ten times or more. Antigen unknown. V lost 3 bases and J lost 5, with 11 bases in between. The CDR3 has 13 residues. Patients with uncontrolled infections, other autoimmune diseases, pregnancy or lactation were excluded. These data belong to a study of T cells in Graves' hyperthyroidism and ophthalmopathy. General study findings and limits: Blood also showed most of the thyroid clonotypes that were expanded above 0.001. Ophthalmopathy, which appeared later, was predicted by the model a median around 6.5 months before onset.

Amplification of TCR beta CDR3 regions was performed using RNA transcripts as template. First-round RT-PCR of the TCR CDR3 relied on the HTBI primer set. TCRdb independently ran MiXCR on the multiplex PCR reads; one entry per CDR3 protein. The sample shows some 760,000 distinct CDR3 sequences, 14% of them seen only once. The sample consisted of blood. The sequence was collected from a woman aged 18-35 years with Graves' hyperthyroidism. The V and J genes are TRBV12-3 or TRBV12-4 and TRBJ2-7, with unresolved D. The CDR3 region has the DNA TGTGCCAGCAGTTTGAGGCCACTCCACGAGCAGTACTTC. It encodes CASSLRPLHEQYF.